This T cell receptor beta chain originates from a study of OX40 agonist ivuxolimab in advanced cancers. Study-wide context: Age averaged around 59 years (range roughly 23 to 90), and more than 80% were male. Patients achieving partial responses numbered three: one hepatocellular carcinoma case and two cutaneous melanoma cases.

Germline CDR1 and CDR2: LNHDA and SQIVND (reference sequence). The CDR3 loop spans 14 amino acids. Deletions cut 1 base from V and 5 bases from J, with 11 bases between. Method: immunoSEQ multiplex PCR; TCRdb's copy keeps in-frame clones and lacks some. The table includes 30,000 or so clones, 85% to 95% detected once. The V call is TRBV19, the J call TRBJ1-1; no reliable D call. The receptor's source is an adult with an advanced solid tumor such as melanoma, head and neck, liver or kidney cancer. The sample consisted of CD4+ or CD8+ T cells sorted from blood, taken in a trial of the OX40 agonist ivuxolimab. CDR3 in amino acids: CASSIGQSRTEAFF. The CDR3 DNA reads TGTGCCAGTAGTATAGGCCAGTCGAGGACTGAAGCTTTCTTT.